Following are 16 T cell receptor beta chains from one sample sequenced in a study of blood T cell repertoires in COVID-19. Profiled with immunoSEQ multiplex PCR; TCRdb holds only in-frame clones, not every one. Among 25,000 to 35,000 clones, 86% were seen once, and the ten largest hold about 24%. The specimen sequenced was peripheral blood. These receptors all stem from a human donor with active COVID-19. The donor label of this sample is uncertain.

This clone has a handful of counts. The V call is TRBV14, the J call TRBJ2-3; 8 bases are shared with TRBD2. The germline V gene has CDR1 SGHDN and CDR2 FVKESK. Trimming cost V 0 bases and J 6 bases; bases outside gene matches: 11. This CDR3 comprises 17 residues. In DNA, the CDR3 is TGTGCCAGCAGCCAAGATCTCGCGGGGGGCCCTCTGGATACGCAGTATTTT. It is translated as CASSQDLAGGPLDTQYF.

Worth noting for this clone: No DNA is shown, since the ends of the CDR3 on it are uncertain; the CDR3 is the one TCRdb lists. V is TRBV6-5 and J is TRBJ1-1; TRBD1, the table's D call, was not compared with the DNA. Germline CDR1 is MNHEY and CDR2 is SVGAGI. The CDR3 is 15 amino acids in total, end residues counted. The CDR3 loop reads CASSSSDRGVTEAFF.

The V gene is TRBV14, the J gene TRBJ2-7; 9 bases agree with TRBD1. This CDR3 region has 14 residues. Trimming at V came to 2 bases and at J to 3 bases, leaving 2 bases not matched to a gene. From germline, CDR1 is SGHDN and CDR2 FVKESK. The CDR3 here is CASSQMTGGYEQYF. The CDR3 DNA follows: TGTGCCAGCAGCCAAATGACAGGGGGCTACGAGCAGTACTTC.

The chain employs TRBV28 and TRBJ1-6, with 7 bases aligning to TRBD1. Trimming cost V 6 bases and J 6 bases; bases outside gene matches: 11. The germline V gene has CDR1 MDHEN and CDR2 SYDVKM. This CDR3 spans 16 amino acids. CDR3 DNA: TGTGCCAGCAGCCCCATCGGACAGGCCCCTAATTCACCCCTCCACTTT. Amino acids: CASSPIGQAPNSPLHF.

The chain has TRBV7-9 and TRBJ2-3; 9 bases match TRBD2. The trim removed 1 base at V and 0 bases at J, leaving 8 bases unmatched. The CDR3 loop spans 18 amino acids. Germline assignment: CDR1 SEHNR and CDR2 FQNEAQ (reference sequence). The CDR3 protein is CASSLGRSSGASTDTQYF. Written as DNA, the CDR3 is TGTGCCAGCAGCTTAGGTAGGTCTAGCGGGGCTAGCACAGATACGCAGTATTTT.

This chain uses TRBV18 with TRBJ2-4, with TRBD1 identical over 7 bases. The CDR3 covers 14 residues. The trim removed 3 bases at V and 8 bases at J, leaving 7 bases unmatched. CDR1 is KGHSH, CDR2 LQKENI, per germline. CDR3 nucleotide sequence: TGTGCCAGCTCACCCAGACAGGGTAGAGACATTCAGTACTTC. It translates to CASSPRQGRDIQYF.

This clone was seen a handful of times. J is TRBJ1-6 and V is TRBV9; TRBD1 aligns across 9 bases. Losses at the gene ends were 3 bases for V and 7 bases for J; bases not matched to a gene: 5. Germline V gene lookup returns CDR1 SGDLS and CDR2 YYNGEE. The length of the CDR3 is 15 residues. CDR3 bases: TGTGCCAGCAGCGGAACCGGGACAGGGAATTCACCCCTCCACTTT. It translates to CASSGTGTGNSPLHF.

The chain combines TRBV4-1 with TRBJ2-7; TRBD1 agrees at 10 bases. The CDR3 consists of 15 residues. Germline V gene lookup returns CDR1 MGHRA and CDR2 YSYEKL. Losses at the gene ends were 0 bases for V and 7 bases for J; bases not matched to a gene: 6. This CDR3 is CASSQDIDRGREQYF. CDR3 DNA sequence: TGCGCCAGCAGCCAAGATATCGACAGGGGGCGAGAGCAGTACTTC.

This clone was detected once. The genes are TRBV15 and TRBJ1-2; 9 positions match TRBD1. V gave up 3 bases and J gave up 2 bases; unmatched junction bases: 4. CDR1 LNHNV and CDR2 YYDKDF come from the germline V gene (reference sequence). The length of the CDR3 is 15 residues. The CDR3 region is CATSSGTGRNYGYTF. CDR3 DNA: TGTGCCACCAGCAGTGGGACAGGGCGGAACTATGGCTACACCTTC.

This chain uses TRBV19 with TRBJ1-5; TRBD1 aligns across 8 bases. This CDR3 has 15 amino acids. Per germline, CDR1 LNHDA and CDR2 SQIVND (reference sequence). Losses at the gene ends were 5 bases for V and 10 bases for J; bases not matched to a gene: 13. The CDR3 DNA reads TGTGCCAGTAGTCCGGACAGGGTTGGGGTCAGCCCCCAGCATTTT. It encodes CASSPDRVGVSPQHF.

This chain uses TRBV29-1 with TRBJ2-1; a possible D gene is TRBD1 (6 bases). From germline, CDR1 is SQVTM and CDR2 ANQGSEA. V was shortened by 8 bases and J by 4 bases, with 12 bases between the two germline ends. The CDR3 has 12 residues. In nucleotides, the CDR3 is TGCAGCATTGGACAGCCGTACAATGAGCAGTTCTTC. Amino acid sequence: CSIGQPYNEQFF.

The chain links TRBV19 to TRBJ2-2; TRBD2 matches at 7 bases. J gave up 5 bases and V 4 bases, and 7 bases lay outside the gene matches. The germline gives CDR1 LNHDA, CDR2 SQIVND (reference sequence). This CDR3 is 15 amino acids long. This chain's CDR3 is CASSTLAGETGELFF. The CDR3 DNA reads TGTGCCAGTAGTACCCTGGCGGGAGAAACCGGGGAGCTGTTTTTT.

The J gene is TRBJ2-1, the V gene TRBV9; the D gene is possibly TRBD2 (6 bases). V was trimmed by 2 bases and J by 0 bases, leaving 15 bases between them. This CDR3 comprises 17 residues. Germline V gene data show CDR1 as SGDLS and CDR2 as YYNGEE. The CDR3 sequence is CASSVGGSSSSYNEQFF. CDR3 in DNA: TGTGCCAGCAGCGTCGGGGGAAGCTCCAGCTCCTACAATGAGCAGTTCTTC. Full variable domain (rest looked up from reference TRBV9 and TRBJ2-1): DSGVTQTPKHLITATGQRVTLRCSPRSGDLSVYWYQQSLDQGLQFLIQYYNGEERAKGNILERFSAQQFPDLHSELNLSSLELGDSALYFCASSVGGSSSSYNEQFFGPGTRLTVL.

The chain uses TRBV19 and TRBJ2-4; possibly TRBD2 for D (6 bases). The CDR3 length is 15 residues. The V end lost 4 bases, the J end lost 0 bases, and 10 bases lay between the germline ends. CDR1 and CDR2 from the germline V gene are LNHDA and SQIVND (reference sequence). This CDR3 is CASSSGVRAKNIQYF. The CDR3 region has the DNA TGTGCCAGTAGTAGCGGGGTTCGAGCCAAAAACATTCAGTACTTC.

The rearrangement joins TRBV6-5 to TRBJ2-5; TRBD2 might be the D (5 bases). The CDR3 runs to 13 residues. V was clipped by 4 bases and J by 7 bases, with 13 bases between them. Germline CDR1 MNHEY, CDR2 SVGAGI. CDR3 residues: CASSFGFRGTQYF. Here the CDR3 DNA reads TGTGCCAGCAGTTTCGGTTTCCGGGGGACCCAGTACTTC.

This sequence joins TRBV11-3 and TRBJ2-7, with TRBD2 matching over 11 bases. Germline V gene sequence: CDR1 SGHNT, CDR2 YENEEA. This CDR3 has 14 residues. V was pared by 5 bases and J by 1 base, with 1 base of the junction left unmatched. The CDR3 DNA reads as TGTGCCAGCAGCGGACTAGCGGGTTCCTACGAGCAGTACTTC. The encoded protein is CASSGLAGSYEQYF.